The entry that follows covers one T cell receptor beta chain sequence. What it binds is not known. A multiplex PCR was run with 60 Vbeta primers and 13 Jbeta primers. Only in-frame clones appear in the TCRdb table, and some are missing; sequencing was by immunoSEQ multiplex PCR. Of about 130,000 clones in the sample, roughly 81% were seen once. Germline V CDR1 and CDR2: MNHEY, SMNVEV (reference sequence). The CDR3 spans 16 residues. Trimming removed 7 bases from V and 4 bases from J; junction bases left unmatched: 11. The sample is drawn from a study of cytomegalovirus exposure and HLA in healthy donors. The study, taken as a whole, reports: Rarity characterized most TCR sequences, yet some public TCRs appeared in many donors.

Specimen: PBMCs. The chain is built from TRBV27 and TRBJ2-2, with 8 bases lining up with TRBD1. The receptor was isolated from a woman aged 25 to 39 in good health and CMV-seronegative. The chain's CDR3 is CASTLSGTGGTGELFF. The CDR3, as DNA: TGTGCCAGCACCCTCTCCGGGACAGGAGGCACCGGGGAGCTGTTTTTT.